This paragraph reports one T cell receptor (beta chain). The CDR3 runs 15 residues. The germline V gene encodes CDR1 MGHRA and CDR2 YSYEKL. J was trimmed by 0 bases and V by 4 bases; bases with no gene match: 2. The data stem from a study of CD8 T cells in Susac syndrome. RNA totalling roughly 0.5 to 1 ug underwent reverse transcription with random hexamers. Each CDR3 protein gets one entry after TCRdb re-called the immunoSEQ multiplex PCR reads with MiXCR. The profile shows some 260,000 distinct CDR3 sequences, 93% of them singletons. The chain employs TRBV4-1 and TRBJ2-2; 7 nucleotides align to TRBD2. This sequence was found in a human donor with multiple sclerosis. Sequenced material: CD4+ T cells from PBMCs. The CDR3 is CASSRAGANTGELFF. The CDR3 DNA follows: TGCGCCAGCAGCCGGGCGGGAGCGAACACCGGGGAGCTGTTTTTT.